These 23 T cell receptor beta chains were sequenced from one sample in a study of cytotoxic CD8 clonotypes in ibrutinib-treated CLL. Produced via immunoSEQ multiplex PCR; TCRdb's table is partial and in-frame only. The sample carries a few hundred thousand clones, about three quarters recorded once. The source material was PBMCs, sampled after 24 months of ibrutinib treatment. The receptors here all came from a human donor with chronic lymphocytic leukemia.

This clone was seen a single time. The chain combines TRBV4-2 with TRBJ2-2, with D maybe TRBD2 (6 bases). The germline V and J ends were trimmed by 0 bases and 9 bases, with 14 bases remaining between them. CDR1 and CDR2 from the germline V gene are LGHNA and YNFKEQ. There are 15 residues in the CDR3. As DNA, the CDR3 is TGTGCCAGCAGCCAAGAGGCAAGCGGGCTTAGGGAGCTGTTTTTT. It specifies CASSQEASGLRELFF.

This clone was counted only a few times. This rearrangement joins TRBV5-1 to TRBJ2-7, with D perhaps TRBD2 (6 bases). V lost 6 bases and J lost 7, with 20 bases in between. Looked up from germline, CDR1 is SGHRS and CDR2 is YFSETQ. The CDR3 runs 14 residues. The CDR3 is CASNRGEARGEQYF. For the CDR3, the DNA is TGCGCCAGCAACCGTGGGGAGGCTCGGGGGGAGCAGTACTTC.

This sequence joins TRBV29-1 and TRBJ1-2, with 12 positions matching TRBD1. Trimming took 3 bases from V and 6 from J; bases not matched to a gene: 14. Germline V lookup: CDR1 SQVTM, CDR2 ANQGSEA. The CDR3 extends over 17 amino acids. The CDR3 is CSVDSWDRGQGGDGYTF. CDR3 bases: TGCAGCGTTGATTCGTGGGACAGGGGGCAAGGAGGTGATGGCTACACCTTC.

The V and J genes are TRBV25-1 and TRBJ2-3; weak D call: TRBD2 (5 bases). V lost 4 bases to trimming and J lost 3 bases, with 17 bases between them. Germline V gene data show CDR1 as MGHDK and CDR2 as SYGVNS. There are 16 residues in the CDR3. The CDR3 loop is CASSGSAEWGTDTQYF. The CDR3 DNA reads as TGTGCCAGCAGTGGCTCAGCGGAGTGGGGAACAGATACGCAGTATTTT.

The V and J genes are TRBV6-5 and TRBJ1-4, with D unclear. The CDR3 runs 13 residues. With 7 bases removed from V and 8 bases from J, the gap between germline ends came to 14 bases. Per germline, CDR1 MNHEY and CDR2 SVGAGI. This chain's CDR3 is CASTQQLGEKLFF. CDR3 coding DNA: TGTGCCAGCACCCAACAGTTAGGGGAAAAACTGTTTTTT.

The V and J genes are TRBV18 and TRBJ1-2; no clear D gene. The CDR3 extends over 14 amino acids. Germline CDR1 is KGHSH and CDR2 is LQKENI. With 3 bases removed from V and 3 bases from J, the gap between germline ends came to 11 bases. In DNA, the CDR3 is TGTGCCAGCTCACCCGATGAGGGTGACTATGGCTACACCTTC. Its translation is CASSPDEGDYGYTF.

The V gene is TRBV27, the J gene TRBJ2-1; tentatively, D is TRBD2 (5 bases). The V end was cut by 5 bases, the J end by 7 bases, with 12 bases between. Germline CDR1 and CDR2: MNHEY and SMNVEV (reference sequence). The CDR3 totals 13 residues. CDR3 sequence reads: CASSPAPGNEQFF. The CDR3, as DNA: TGTGCCAGCAGTCCAGCCCCGGGGAATGAGCAGTTCTTC.

This chain links TRBV7-2 with TRBJ2-7, with D perhaps matching TRBD1 (6 bases). Trimming left V 3 bases short and J 2 bases short, with 8 bases between. Germline CDR1 SGHTA, CDR2 FQGNSA. The CDR3 loop spans 13 amino acids. CDR3 residues: CASSFDRTYEQYF. DNA for the CDR3: TGTGCCAGCAGCTTTGACAGGACCTACGAGCAGTACTTC.

The DNA of the CDR3 is TGTGCCAGTCCTAGCGGCGGCACAGATACGCAGTATTTT. This gives the protein CASPSGGTDTQYF. The chain recombines TRBV5-4 with TRBJ2-3, with 7 bases fitting TRBD2. Germline CDR1 and CDR2: SGHNT and YYREEE (reference sequence). J lost 1 base, V lost 8 bases, and 4 bases had no gene match. The CDR3 length is 13 residues.

This chain uses TRBV4-2 with TRBJ1-3, with D maybe TRBD1 (5 bases). Germline CDR1 is LGHNA and CDR2 is YNFKEQ. This CDR3 comprises 16 residues. The V end was cut by 0 bases, the J end by 3 bases, with 12 bases between. CDR3 sequence: CASSQELGRGGNTIYF. CDR3 nucleotides: TGTGCCAGCAGCCAAGAGCTGGGGCGAGGTGGAAACACCATATATTTT.

This clone has just one count. The sample holds other DNA sequences that translate to the same CDR3. The chain joins TRBV30 to TRBJ1-4; a weak D match, TRBD1 (6 bases). The CDR3 extends over 14 amino acids. Per the germline V gene, CDR1 is GTSNPN and CDR2 is SVGIG (reference sequence). Trimming left V 0 bases short and J 5 bases short, with 10 bases between. The chain's CDR3 is CAWSVGGPNEKLFF. The DNA of the CDR3 is TGTGCCTGGAGTGTAGGGGGGCCCAATGAAAAACTGTTTTTT.

The rearrangement links TRBV7-2 to TRBJ2-5, with a possible D match to TRBD1 (7 bases). Trimming removed 5 bases from V and 4 bases from J, with 20 bases in between. CDR3 length: 16 amino acids. Germline V gene lookup returns CDR1 SGHTA and CDR2 FQGNSA. This CDR3 is CASSQTGTVGGETQYF. As DNA, the CDR3 is TGTGCCAGCAGCCAAACCGGGACAGTGGGAGGAGAGACCCAGTACTTC. Looking up the rest from reference TRBV7-2 and TRBJ2-5 gives the full variable domain: GAGVSQSPSNKVTEKGKDVELRCDPISGHTALYWYRQSLGQGLEFLIYFQGNSAPDKSGLPSDRFSAERTGGSVSTLTIQRTQQEDSAVYLCASSQTGTVGGETQYFGPGTRLLVL.

Only a few counts were recorded for this clone. This rearrangement joins TRBV6-5 to TRBJ1-5; D might be TRBD1 (5 bases). This CDR3 contains 14 residues. V lost 8 bases to trimming and J lost 2 bases, with 13 bases between them. Germline CDR1 reads MNHEY; CDR2 reads SVGAGI. Here the CDR3 DNA reads TGTGCCAGCTCTACCGGGGGAGGCAATCAGCCCCAGCATTTT. Its translation: CASSTGGGNQPQHF.

The count of this clone is one. The rearrangement uses TRBV29-1 and TRBJ2-3; the D gene could be TRBD1 or TRBD2 (5 bases each). The germline V gene encodes CDR1 SQVTM and CDR2 ANQGSEA. The CDR3 has 18 amino acids. V lost 1 base and J lost 4, with 24 bases in between. The CDR3 coding sequence is TGCAGCGTTGAAGGCTATTTCGGGGATCCAAGGGGAGCAGATACGCAGTATTTT. The encoded protein is CSVEGYFGDPRGADTQYF.

The genes are TRBV19 and TRBJ2-7; D unresolved. The germline gives CDR1 LNHDA, CDR2 SQIVND (reference sequence). The CDR3 runs 13 residues. Trimming shortened V by 5 bases and J by 3 bases, and 11 bases separated the two germline ends. The CDR3, as DNA: TGTGCCAGTAGTCCCCTTCTTTTCTACGAGCAGTACTTC. It encodes CASSPLLFYEQYF. Using reference TRBV19 and TRBJ2-7 for the parts outside the CDR3, the full variable domain is DGGITQSPKYLFRKEGQNVTLSCEQNLNHDAMYWYRQDPGQGLRLIYYSQIVNDFQKGDIAEGYSVSREKKESFPLTVTSAQKNPTAFYLCASSPLLFYEQYFGPGTRLTVT.

The J gene is TRBJ1-1, the V gene TRBV5-5, with D hard to call. CDR1 and CDR2 (germline): SGHKS, YYEKEE (reference sequence). There are 14 residues in the CDR3. V shed 2 bases and J shed 2 bases, with 10 bases lying between them. The CDR3: CASSLKTRNTEAFF. Here the CDR3 DNA reads TGTGCCAGCAGCTTAAAAACGCGAAACACTGAAGCTTTCTTT.

The chain employs TRBV6-6 and TRBJ1-5; no firm D call. Trimming took off 0 bases at V and 7 bases at J, with 10 bases between the two ends. The CDR3 spans 14 residues. Germline V gene lookup returns CDR1 MNHNY and CDR2 SVGAGI (reference sequence). CDR3 in DNA: TGTGCCAGCAGTTACTCTGATGTGGTCCAGCCCCAGCATTTT. Translated, it gives CASSYSDVVQPQHF.

The V gene is TRBV28, the J gene TRBJ2-7, with 14 bases matching TRBD2. Germline CDR1 MDHEN, CDR2 SYDVKM. Losses at the gene ends were 0 bases for V and 4 bases for J; bases not matched to a gene: 5. This CDR3 comprises 17 residues. CDR3 residues: CASSLWGLAGARYEQYF. CDR3 coding DNA: TGTGCCAGCAGTTTATGGGGACTAGCGGGAGCAAGGTACGAGCAGTACTTC.

Of note for this clone: One end of the junction does not line up with germline, which may come from a read error. The gene calls are TRBV7-7 and TRBJ2-5; D is unclear. The CDR3 runs 12 residues. Germline CDR1 is SSHAT and CDR2 is FNYEAQ (reference sequence). CDR3 residues: CASSSNQETQYF. The CDR3 bases are TGTGCTAGCAGCTCAAACCAAGAGACCCAGTACTTC.

This sequence joins TRBV9 and TRBJ1-1; D possibly corresponds to TRBD1 (6 bases). With 4 bases removed from V and 0 bases from J, the gap between germline ends came to 10 bases. The CDR3 totals 14 residues. Germline V lookup: CDR1 SGDLS, CDR2 YYNGEE. The CDR3 DNA follows: TGTGCCAGCAGCCCCGGGACACTGAACACTGAAGCTTTCTTT. Translated, it gives CASSPGTLNTEAFF. Filled out from reference TRBV9 and TRBJ1-1, the complete variable domain reads DSGVTQTPKHLITATGQRVTLRCSPRSGDLSVYWYQQSLDQGLQFLIQYYNGEERAKGNILERFSAQQFPDLHSELNLSSLELGDSALYFCASSPGTLNTEAFFGQGTRLTVV.

The genes are TRBV18 and TRBJ2-3; D call uncertain. The ends were cut back, 1 base at V and 2 bases at J, with 16 bases in the middle. The CDR3 runs to 17 residues. Germline CDR1 KGHSH, CDR2 LQKENI. CDR3 coding DNA: TGTGCCAGCTCACCACAATACCCGGATTATAACACAGATACGCAGTATTTT. This translates into CASSPQYPDYNTDTQYF.

The rearrangement uses TRBV7-2 and TRBJ1-2; D is uncertain. Germline loops: CDR1 SGHTA, CDR2 FQGNSA. Trimming removed 6 bases at V and 7 bases at J, with 15 bases between. CDR3 length: 13 amino acids. The CDR3 region has the DNA TGTGCCAGCAGTCCCATGAGGAGTGTTGGCTACACCTTC. Residues: CASSPMRSVGYTF.

The genes are TRBV29-1 and TRBJ2-1; the match to TRBD1 covers 8 bases. The V segment lost 5 bases and the J segment 4 bases; nucleotides outside the gene matches: 10. Germline V gives CDR1 SQVTM, CDR2 ANQGSEA. The CDR3 loop spans 15 amino acids. Written as DNA, the CDR3 is TGCAGCGTTCCGTGGACAGGGCGGACTTACAATGAGCAGTTCTTC. Translated, it gives CSVPWTGRTYNEQFF.